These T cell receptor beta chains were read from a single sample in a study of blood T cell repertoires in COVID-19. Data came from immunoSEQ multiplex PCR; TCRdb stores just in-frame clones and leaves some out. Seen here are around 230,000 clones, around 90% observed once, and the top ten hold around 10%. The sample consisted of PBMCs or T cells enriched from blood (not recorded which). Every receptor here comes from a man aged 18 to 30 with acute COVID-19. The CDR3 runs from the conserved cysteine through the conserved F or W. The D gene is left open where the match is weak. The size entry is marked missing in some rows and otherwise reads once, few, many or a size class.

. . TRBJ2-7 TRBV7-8 CASSPYLGTAYEQYF TGTGCCAGCAGCCCTTATTTGGGGACTGCCTACGAGCAGTACTTC
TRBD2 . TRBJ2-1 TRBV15 CATSRVMTSVDNEQFF TGTGCCACCAGCAGAGTAATGACTAGCGTCGACAATGAGCAGTTCTTC
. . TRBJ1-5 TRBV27 CASSVGTSKNQPQHF TGTGCCAGCAGCGTCGGGACAAGTAAGAATCAGCCCCAGCATTTT
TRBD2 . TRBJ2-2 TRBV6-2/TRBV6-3 CASSYLAGGRLGTGELFF TGTGCCAGCAGTTACCTAGCGGGAGGGCGGTTGGGCACCGGGGAGCTGTTTTTT
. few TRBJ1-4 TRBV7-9 CASSFSQGNEKLFF TGTGCCAGCAGCTTTAGTCAGGGAAATGAAAAACTGTTTTTT
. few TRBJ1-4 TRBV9 CASSVAGGMEEKLFF TGTGCCAGCAGCGTAGCTGGGGGGATGGAGGAAAAACTGTTTTTT
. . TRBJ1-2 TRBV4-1 CASSQGRVGYTF TGCGCCAGCAGCCAAGGCCGCGTCGGCTACACCTTC
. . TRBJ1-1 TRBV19 CASIHPAGAFF TGTGCCAGTATCCATCCTGCGGGAGCTTTCTTT
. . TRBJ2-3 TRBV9 CASSSTEPSTDTQYF TGTGCCAGCAGCTCGACGGAGCCCTCGACAGATACGCAGTATTTT
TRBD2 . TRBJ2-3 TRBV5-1 CASNLAGGPDTQYF TGCGCCAGCAATCTAGCGGGAGGCCCAGATACGCAGTATTTT
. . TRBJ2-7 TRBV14 CASSQVASEQYF TGTGCCAGCAGCCAAGTGGCCTCCGAGCAGTACTTC
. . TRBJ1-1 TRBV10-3 CAIRDTVDTEAFF TGTGCCATCAGGGACACGGTTGATACTGAAGCTTTCTTT
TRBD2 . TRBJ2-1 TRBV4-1 CASSQDALAGFSYNEQFF TGCGCCAGCAGCCAAGATGCCCTAGCGGGATTCTCCTACAATGAGCAGTTCTTC
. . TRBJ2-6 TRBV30 CAWSVQGAAGSGANVLTF TGTGCCTGGAGTGTACAAGGGGCAGCCGGCTCTGGGGCCAACGTCCTGACTTTC
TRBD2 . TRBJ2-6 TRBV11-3 CASSPRGTNPGANVLTF TGTGCCAGCAGCCCGAGAGGGACTAACCCTGGGGCCAACGTCCTGACTTTC
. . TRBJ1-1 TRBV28 CASSFRSLTEAFF TGTGCCAGCAGCTTTCGTTCCCTGACTGAAGCTTTCTTT
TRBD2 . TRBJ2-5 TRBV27 CASSPSGSGIRETQYF TGTGCCAGCAGTCCCTCGGGTAGCGGGATTAGGGAGACCCAGTACTTC
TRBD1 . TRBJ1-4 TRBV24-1 CATSDSRDRALAGAEKLFF TGTGCCACCAGTGATTCTCGGGACAGAGCCCTGGCGGGTGCTGAAAAACTGTTTTTT
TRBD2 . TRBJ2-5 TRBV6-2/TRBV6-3 CASSLAGERETQYF TGTGCCAGCAGTTTAGCGGGAGAAAGAGAGACCCAGTACTTC
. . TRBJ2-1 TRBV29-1 CSVIRGEQLF TGCAGCGTTATCCGGGGTGAGCAGCTCTTC
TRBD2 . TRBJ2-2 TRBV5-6 CASSLARREAGELFF TGTGCCAGCAGCTTGGCTCGGCGGGAGGCCGGGGAGCTGTTTTTT
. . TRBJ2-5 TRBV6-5 CASTRDGHPRETQYF TGTGCCAGCACCAGAGACGGACACCCCCGGGAGACCCAGTACTTC
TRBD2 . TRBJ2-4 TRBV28 CASSPLPGLAGGRAKNIQYF TGTGCCAGCAGTCCACTGCCGGGACTAGCGGGAGGTCGGGCCAAAAACATTCAGTACTTC